This T cell receptor (beta chain) was identified in a study of blood T cell repertoires in COVID-19. CDR1 is MNHEY, CDR2 SMNVEV, per germline (reference sequence). Trimming cost V 2 bases and J 4 bases; bases outside gene matches: 3. The CDR3 consists of 15 residues. In the source study's methods: Using reference gene primer amplification, nucleated cell counts were estimated. TCRdb's copy holds only in-frame clones and misses some; the assay was immunoSEQ multiplex PCR. That table is the source of V, J and clone size, and D and trimming were worked out from the DNA. The top ten clones hold over 15% of a sample with approximately 150,000 clones, roughly 85% of them seen once.

This receptor was taken from a woman in her 70s in a cohort exposed to, infected with or recovered from COVID-19 (not recorded which). Input material: PBMCs or T cells enriched from blood (not recorded which). The chain couples TRBV27 to TRBJ1-5, with 9 bases fitting TRBD1. The CDR3 spells CASSLDRGGNQPQHF. In nucleotides, the CDR3 is TGTGCCAGCAGTTTAGACAGGGGGGGGAATCAGCCCCAGCATTTT.